Listed here are 32 T cell receptor beta chains from one sample, sequenced in a study of blood T cell repertoires in COVID-19. Clones were sequenced by immunoSEQ multiplex PCR, and TCRdb holds only the in-frame ones, with some missing. The sample records 650,000 to 800,000 clones, about 87% being singletons. Sequencing input: peripheral blood. The receptor source for this set is a woman aged 18-29 years with acute or convalescent COVID-19.

The chain carries TRBV19 and TRBJ1-2, with D tentatively TRBD1 (5 bases). Germline V gene lookup returns CDR1 LNHDA and CDR2 SQIVND (reference sequence). V lost 7 bases and J 2 bases, leaving 14 bases between the germline ends. The CDR3 contains 14 residues. Here the CDR3 DNA reads TGTGCCAGTATCCCCGCAGGGAAGAACTATGGCTACACCTTC. Translated, it gives CASIPAGKNYGYTF.

A note on this clone: At the DNA level, this CDR3 is encoded by other sequences in the same sample as well. V gene TRBV7-3 combines with J gene TRBJ1-2, with TRBD1 matching 9 bases. CDR3 size: 13 residues. Germline V gives CDR1 SGHTA, CDR2 FQGTGA. V dropped 4 bases and J dropped 8; count of bases not matched to a gene: 5. The CDR3 here is CASSSGQGYGYTF. In nucleotides, the CDR3 is TGTGCCAGCAGCTCCGGACAGGGGTACGGCTACACCTTC.

V is TRBV6-5 and J is TRBJ1-2; the match to TRBD1 covers 7 bases. The CDR3 runs to 14 residues. Trimming removed 6 bases from V and 5 bases from J; junction bases left unmatched: 9. Germline V gives CDR1 MNHEY, CDR2 SVGAGI. The CDR3 nucleotides are TGTGCCAGCAGACCAGGGGGGTCGGCGTATGGCTACACCTTC. It encodes CASRPGGSAYGYTF.

The chain links TRBV2 to TRBJ1-1; D gene uncertain. The CDR3 runs to 11 residues. Germline V lookup: CDR1 SNHLY, CDR2 FYNNEI. The V end was cut by 4 bases, the J end by 8 bases, with 8 bases between. As DNA, the CDR3 is TGTGCCAGCAGTGCGTCAGTGGAAGCTTTCTTT. Protein product: CASSASVEAFF.

This chain uses TRBV24-1 with TRBJ2-7; 9 bases line up with TRBD1. The V gene end was trimmed by 6 bases and the J gene end by 3 bases; junction bases not matched to a gene: 8. Germline V lookup: CDR1 KGHDR, CDR2 SFDVKD. CDR3 size: 15 residues. This chain's CDR3 is CATSSQDRGIYEQYF. Here the CDR3 DNA reads TGTGCCACCAGTAGTCAGGACAGGGGAATCTACGAGCAGTACTTC.

The chain joins TRBV6-6 to TRBJ1-1, with D possibly being TRBD1 (5 bases). CDR3 length: 14 amino acids. Germline V lookup: CDR1 MNHNY, CDR2 SVGAGI (reference sequence). Trimming stripped 6 bases from V and 1 base from J, with 12 bases between. DNA of the CDR3: TGTGCCAGCAGGGGGGGGATACCGAACACTGAAGCTTTCTTT. It specifies CASRGGIPNTEAFF.

This clone showed up just once. The V call is TRBV10-2, the J call TRBJ2-7; possible D gene TRBD2, 6 bases. This CDR3 is 14 amino acids long. Trimming stripped 4 bases from V and 3 bases from J, with 13 bases between. The germline CDR1 and CDR2 sequences are WSHSY and SAAADI. The CDR3 protein is CASSVPGTDYEQYF. CDR3 DNA sequence: TGCGCCAGCAGTGTGCCCGGGACTGACTACGAGCAGTACTTC.

The CDR3 bases are TGTGCCACCAGCGATGGGGGGACAGGGGGCGAGACCCAGTACTTC. It encodes CATSDGGTGGETQYF. The rearrangement uses TRBV24-1 and TRBJ2-5; 12 bases are shared with TRBD1. The CDR3 has 15 amino acids. Trimming cost V 7 bases and J 5 bases; bases outside gene matches: 7. In germline, CDR1 is KGHDR, CDR2 SFDVKD.

The chain has TRBV6-5 and TRBJ2-2, with D perhaps TRBD1 (6 bases). V was shortened by 2 bases and J by 6 bases, with 16 bases between the two germline ends. The CDR3 contains 16 residues. The V gene's germline CDR1 is MNHEY and CDR2 SVGAGI. The CDR3 sequence is CASSYRRTVDPGELFF. The CDR3 bases are TGTGCCAGCAGTTACCGCAGGACAGTTGACCCCGGGGAGCTGTTTTTT.

V gene TRBV5-1 combines with J gene TRBJ1-2; 7 positions agree with TRBD1. CDR1 is SGHRS, CDR2 YFSETQ, per germline. The length of the CDR3 is 13 residues. Unmatched junction bases numbered 8, after V lost 4 bases and J lost 8 bases. The CDR3 sequence is CASSINRGRGYTF. DNA of the CDR3: TGCGCCAGCAGCATTAACAGGGGTCGGGGCTACACCTTC.

The chain has TRBV6-6 and TRBJ1-5; TRBD1 matches at 10 bases. Germline V gene lookup returns CDR1 MNHNY and CDR2 SVGAGI (reference sequence). The trim removed 0 bases at V and 6 bases at J, leaving 5 bases unmatched. The CDR3 sequence is 16 residues long. CDR3 bases: TGTGCCAGCAGTTACTCACCTAGACAGGGGGCTCAGCCCCAGCATTTT. Protein: CASSYSPRQGAQPQHF.

This clone was counted a single time. The chain links TRBV5-1 to TRBJ1-2; 7 positions agree with TRBD1. Trimming removed 0 bases from V and 0 bases from J; junction bases left unmatched: 8. CDR1 SGHRS and CDR2 YFSETQ come from the germline V gene. The CDR3 covers 17 residues. For the CDR3, the DNA is TGCGCCAGCAGCTTGGCCGGGGGACAGAGGCCTAACTATGGCTACACCTTC. Its protein is CASSLAGGQRPNYGYTF.

The chain uses TRBV19 and TRBJ2-5; TRBD2 agrees at 13 bases. V lost 7 bases to trimming and J lost 4 bases; unmatched junction nucleotides: 9. Per germline, CDR1 LNHDA and CDR2 SQIVND (reference sequence). The CDR3 extends over 16 amino acids. The DNA of the CDR3 is TGTGCCAGTACAGATTCCGGGACTAGCGGGGCAGAGACCCAGTACTTC. This encodes CASTDSGTSGAETQYF.

There are a few counts of this clone. The chain combines TRBV7-9 with TRBJ2-1, with TRBD1 matching over 8 bases. Germline V lookup: CDR1 SEHNR, CDR2 FQNEAQ (reference sequence). This CDR3 is built from 13 residues. Germline trimming cut 1 base from V and 8 bases from J; bases unmatched to any gene: 1. This chain's CDR3 is CASSLDRGDEQFF. The CDR3 bases are TGTGCCAGCAGCTTAGACAGGGGGGATGAGCAGTTCTTC.

The chain employs TRBV12-3 or TRBV12-4 and TRBJ1-2, with D maybe TRBD1 (5 bases). CDR3 length: 13 amino acids. The V gene lost 5 bases and the J gene lost 3 bases, with 10 bases spanning the gap. The CDR3 DNA sequence: TGTGCCAGCAGTATACAGGCGTACTATGGCTACACCTTC. Translating it yields CASSIQAYYGYTF.

This sequence joins TRBV28 and TRBJ2-1; TRBD1 matches at 7 bases. The V gene's germline CDR1 is MDHEN and CDR2 SYDVKM. This CDR3 region has 16 residues. The trim removed 2 bases at V and 7 bases at J, leaving 11 bases unmatched. Written as DNA, the CDR3 is TGTGCCAGCAGTTTACCACAGGGGAGAGGGTGGAATGAGCAGTTCTTC. It yields the protein CASSLPQGRGWNEQFF. The whole variable domain, filled in from reference TRBV28 and TRBJ2-1, reads DVKVTQSSRYLVKRTGEKVFLECVQDMDHENMFWYRQDPGLGLRLIYFSYDVKMKEKGDIPEGYSVSREKKERFSLILESASTNQTSMYLCASSLPQGRGWNEQFFGPGTRLTVL.

The chain has TRBV5-5 and TRBJ1-1, with TRBD1 matching 10 bases. There are 16 residues in the CDR3. Germline CDR1 is SGHKS and CDR2 is YYEKEE (reference sequence). J lost 6 bases, V lost 2 bases, and 10 bases had no gene match. Here the CDR3 DNA reads TGTGCCAGCAGCTTCCGGGACAGGGGTCTATTAGCTGAAGCTTTCTTT. Translated, it gives CASSFRDRGLLAEAFF.

The CDR3: CASSLPTGGIGYTF. CDR3 DNA: TGTGCCAGCAGCTTACCGACGGGGGGCATCGGCTACACCTTC. This chain joins TRBV7-8 and TRBJ1-2; perhaps TRBD1 as D (6 bases). In germline, CDR1 is SGHVS, CDR2 FQNEAQ. V lost 2 bases and J lost 8, with 15 bases in between. The CDR3 is 14 amino acids.

The V call is TRBV7-2, the J call TRBJ2-1, with TRBD1 identical over 8 bases. V shed 1 base, J shed 7 bases, and the junction held 6 bases outside the gene matches. The V gene's germline CDR1 is SGHTA and CDR2 FQGNSA. This CDR3 spans 15 amino acids. CDR3 sequence reads: CASSLVGDRGNEQFF. DNA for the CDR3: TGTGCCAGCAGCTTAGTCGGCGACAGGGGAAATGAGCAGTTCTTC.

The rearrangement links TRBV3-1 (or the pseudogene TRBV3-2) to TRBJ1-1; 7 bases are a match to TRBD1. Germline lookup yields CDR1 LGHDT and CDR2 YNNKEL (reference sequence). V was clipped by 4 bases and J by 1 base; unmatched bases: 6. This CDR3 contains 15 residues. CDR3 in DNA: TGTGCCAGCAGCCGCGAACAGGGGAGGAACACTGAAGCTTTCTTT. It yields the protein CASSREQGRNTEAFF.

The J gene is TRBJ1-5, the V gene TRBV19; 7 bases match TRBD1. Germline V gene lookup returns CDR1 LNHDA and CDR2 SQIVND (reference sequence). Trimming at V came to 8 bases and at J to 6 bases, leaving 10 bases not matched to a gene. CDR3 length: 14 amino acids. For the CDR3, the DNA is TGTGCCAGTCGTCCGACAGGGTATAGTCAGCCCCAGCATTTT. Its protein is CASRPTGYSQPQHF.

The chain couples TRBV12-2 to TRBJ1-3. TRBV12-2 is a listed pseudogene. The CDR3 is 13 residues long. The CDR3 sequence is CASRLALRNTIYF. As DNA, the CDR3 is TGTGCAAGTCGCTTAGCGTTACGGAACACCATATATTTT.

V usage is TRBV29-1 and J usage is TRBJ1-2, with TRBD1 identical over 9 bases. Germline V gene lookup returns CDR1 SQVTM and CDR2 ANQGSEA. The junction had 5 bases not matched to a gene; V was cut back by 6 bases and J by 3 bases. This CDR3 region has 13 residues. The CDR3 region is CSVGQGFDYGYTF. The CDR3, as DNA: TGCAGCGTGGGACAGGGTTTCGACTATGGCTACACCTTC.

The genes are TRBV3-1 (or the pseudogene TRBV3-2) and TRBJ1-2, with 7 bases identical to TRBD1. This CDR3 region has 14 residues. The V gene's germline CDR1 is LGHDT and CDR2 YNNKEL (reference sequence). The J segment lost 3 bases and the V segment lost 5 bases, leaving 6 bases of the junction unmatched. As DNA, the CDR3 is TGTGCCAGCAGCACCCGGGACAGTTACTATGGCTACACCTTC. This encodes CASSTRDSYYGYTF.

The V gene is TRBV6-5, the J gene TRBJ2-3; D call uncertain. The CDR3 is made up of 14 amino acids. The germline V gene has CDR1 MNHEY and CDR2 SVGAGI. V gave up 2 bases and J gave up 0 bases, with 6 bases separating them. The CDR3 nucleotides read TGTGCCAGCAGTTACGTCCAGAGCACAGATACGCAGTATTTT. It encodes CASSYVQSTDTQYF.

The chain combines TRBV18 with TRBJ1-3, with D possibly matching TRBD1 (5 bases). The CDR3 has 15 residues. CDR1 and CDR2 from the germline V gene are KGHSH and LQKENI. V was clipped by 5 bases and J by 1 base, with 12 bases between them. The CDR3 DNA follows: TGTGCCAGCTCAGGCCAGGGACTATCTGGAAACACCATATATTTT. Translation gives CASSGQGLSGNTIYF.

J is TRBJ2-7 and V is TRBV12-3 or TRBV12-4; the match to TRBD1 covers 9 bases. J was trimmed by 9 bases and V by 7 bases; bases with no gene match: 4. This CDR3 is 11 amino acids long. The CDR3 reads CASTSDRGQYF. Here the CDR3 DNA reads TGTGCCAGCACTTCGGACAGGGGGCAGTACTTC.

This clone was detected only once. The chain recombines TRBV9 with TRBJ2-7; TRBD2 matches at 8 bases. CDR1 is SGDLS and CDR2 is YYNGEE in the germline V gene. The CDR3 is 14 residues long. J was trimmed by 3 bases and V by 3 bases; bases with no gene match: 5. The CDR3 region is CASSGARGGYEQYF. CDR3 coding DNA: TGTGCCAGCAGCGGAGCTCGGGGGGGCTACGAGCAGTACTTC.

For the CDR3, the DNA is TGTGCCAGCCTTCGACTGTTCTCTGGAAACACCATATATTTT. Translated: CASLRLFSGNTIYF. This sequence joins TRBV2 and TRBJ1-3; no firm D call. Trimming shortened V by 8 bases and J by 0 bases, and 11 bases separated the two germline ends. This CDR3 is 14 amino acids long. CDR1 and CDR2 (germline): SNHLY, FYNNEI.

V usage is TRBV5-1 and J usage is TRBJ1-3, with 9 bases identical to TRBD1. The trim removed 0 bases at V and 2 bases at J, leaving 6 bases unmatched. The CDR3 runs 17 residues. Germline CDR1 reads SGHRS; CDR2 reads YFSETQ. Written as DNA, the CDR3 is TGCGCCAGCAGCTTGGGAGGGACAGGGTCCCCTGGAAACACCATATATTTT. Its protein product is CASSLGGTGSPGNTIYF.

Written as DNA, the CDR3 is TGTGCCAGCAGCATTCGACAGGGGTATGAGCAGTTCTTC. Translation: CASSIRQGYEQFF. This chain connects TRBV11-3 to TRBJ2-1; TRBD1 matches at 8 bases. Trimming at V came to 5 bases and at J to 8 bases, leaving 5 bases not matched to a gene. CDR3 length: 13 amino acids. The germline gives CDR1 SGHNT, CDR2 YENEEA.

The chain joins TRBV5-1 to TRBJ1-2; 8 bases are a match to TRBD1. Losses at the gene ends were 4 bases for V and 7 bases for J; bases not matched to a gene: 9. This CDR3 spans 14 amino acids. The germline CDR1 and CDR2 sequences are SGHRS and YFSETQ. The CDR3 here is CASSLRGQASGYTF. The DNA of the CDR3 is TGCGCCAGCAGCCTAAGGGGACAGGCCAGTGGCTACACCTTC.